What follows describes a single T cell receptor beta chain. Its antigen is currently unknown. Sequencing was performed with immunoSEQ multiplex PCR; in TCRdb, only in-frame clones are kept and a portion is missing. The sample has 2 million to 2.5 million clones; 93% are singletons. These data come from a study of shared clonotypes between healthy human individuals. Overall study results and limits: The generation probabilities recorded for non-shared clonotypes fell below those of clonotypes shared by all four donors.

The CDR3 has 16 amino acids. The ends were cut back, 4 bases at V and 2 bases at J, with 14 bases in the middle. Germline-derived CDR1 and CDR2 are MDHEN and SYDVKM. V usage is TRBV28 and J usage is TRBJ2-2, with D perhaps assigned TRBD1 or TRBD2 (5 bases each). The receptor was isolated from a man in his late teens or twenties in good health. Some clones in this sample may be carry-over from other donors' samples. Sequencing was performed on naive CD4+ T cells from PBMCs. The sample's subset: CD45RA+ positively selected. This chain's CDR3 is CASSYTGTRNTGELFF. The CDR3 DNA reads TGTGCCAGCAGTTACACCGGGACCAGAAACACCGGGGAGCTGTTTTTT.